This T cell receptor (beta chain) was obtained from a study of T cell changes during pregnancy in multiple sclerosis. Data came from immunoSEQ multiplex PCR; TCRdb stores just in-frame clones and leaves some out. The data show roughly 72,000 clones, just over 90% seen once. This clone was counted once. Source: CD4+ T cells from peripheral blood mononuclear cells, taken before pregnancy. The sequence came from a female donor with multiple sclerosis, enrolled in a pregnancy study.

CDR3 region: CASSLAYRDRGNEKLFF. In DNA, the CDR3 is TGTGCCAGCAGCTTGGCCTACCGGGACAGGGGGAATGAAAAACTGTTTTTT. This rearrangement joins TRBV5-5 to TRBJ1-4; 11 bases are a match to TRBD1. Germline CDR1 SGHKS, CDR2 YYEKEE (reference sequence). This CDR3 has 17 residues. Trimming removed 0 bases from V and 5 bases from J; junction bases left unmatched: 6.